This T cell receptor beta chain emerged from a study of CD8 T cells in ankylosing spondylitis. Overall study results and limits: Reportedly, significant enrichment of disease-linked clones occurred in matched ankylosing spondylitis synovial fluid. Clones linked to the disease showed a CD8+ phenotype. They occurred at relatively low frequencies in peripheral blood. Past studies reported some motif variants in reactive arthritis synovial fluid and blood.

Each CDR3 protein gets one entry after TCRdb re-called the 5' RACE reads with MiXCR. The sample yields about 300,000 distinct CDR3 sequences, roughly 11% seen once. About this clonotype: The antigen remains unidentified.

Germline-derived CDR1 and CDR2 are SGHTA and FQGNSA. This CDR3 has 15 residues. The ends lost 1 base at V and 6 bases at J; junction bases unmatched: 6. This sequence joins TRBV7-2 and TRBJ1-5, with TRBD1 identical over 7 bases. Sequencing was performed on blood, either unsorted or a sorted T cell fraction (not recorded which). This TCR was sampled from a female donor with ankylosing spondylitis or in good health (not recorded which). DNA of the CDR3: TGTGCCAGCAGCTTAGACAGGGGAAGGGGTCAGCCCCAGCATTTT. Its translation is CASSLDRGRGQPQHF.